These 18 T cell receptor beta chains were sequenced from one sample in a study of PD-1 blockade in classical Hodgkin lymphoma. Relapses following autologous stem cell transplantation were seen in all patients, with brentuximab vedotin exposure varying. Thawed PBMCs yielded CD4+ T cells through magnetic negative selection. Sequenced by immunoSEQ multiplex PCR; TCRdb stores in-frame clones only, minus some. The table includes about 30,000 clones, approximately 85% detected once. The sequencing here drew on CD4+ T cells from blood, taken at baseline. These receptors originate from a human donor with classical Hodgkin lymphoma.

The chain employs TRBV13 and TRBJ2-1; unclear D gene. The CDR3 contains 13 residues. Trimming stripped 0 bases from V and 6 bases from J, with 6 bases between. Germline CDR1 and CDR2: PRHDT and FYEKMQ (reference sequence). CDR3 in amino acids: CASSLGRGNEQFF. The CDR3 DNA reads as TGTGCCAGCAGCTTAGGTCGAGGCAATGAGCAGTTCTTC.

The chain recombines TRBV6-6 with TRBJ1-1, with unresolved D. The CDR3 sequence is 13 residues long. CDR1 MNHNY and CDR2 SVGAGI come from the germline V gene (reference sequence). V lost 2 bases and J lost 1, with 5 bases in between. The CDR3 DNA sequence: TGTGCCAGCAGTTACGCGCAGAACACTGAAGCTTTCTTT. Its protein product is CASSYAQNTEAFF.

V usage is TRBV18 and J usage is TRBJ1-4; D not resolved. The CDR3 is 13 amino acids. Germline values: CDR1 KGHSH, CDR2 LQKENI. The germline V and J ends were trimmed by 3 bases and 4 bases, with 6 bases remaining between them. The CDR3 reads CASSPDVNEKLFF. CDR3 bases: TGTGCCAGCTCACCGGATGTTAATGAAAAACTGTTTTTT.

The CDR3 sequence: CASSGTGVAGELFF. The CDR3 DNA sequence: TGTGCCAGCAGTGGTACAGGGGTGGCCGGGGAGCTGTTTTTT. This rearrangement joins TRBV6-4 to TRBJ2-2; 7 bases map to TRBD1. The CDR3 has 14 amino acids. Per the germline V gene, CDR1 is MRHNA and CDR2 is SNTAGT. V was clipped by 4 bases and J by 6 bases; unmatched bases: 5.

CDR3 sequence (DNA): TGTGCCAGCTCACCCACTGCGGGGAGCACTGAAGCTTTCTTT. The encoded protein is CASSPTAGSTEAFF. V is TRBV18 and J is TRBJ1-1, with D uncertain. The CDR3 totals 14 residues. Germline loops: CDR1 KGHSH, CDR2 LQKENI. Trimming shortened V by 3 bases and J by 4 bases, and 12 bases separated the two germline ends.

Here the CDR3 reads CASSLRDRGPYEQYF. The DNA of the CDR3 is TGTGCCAGCAGCCTACGGGACAGGGGGCCTTACGAGCAGTACTTC. This chain connects TRBV5-5 to TRBJ2-7; 12 nucleotides line up with TRBD1. The CDR3 has 15 residues. Looked up from germline, CDR1 is SGHKS and CDR2 is YYEKEE (reference sequence). Trimming at V came to 4 bases and at J to 4 bases, leaving 6 bases not matched to a gene.

This clone was counted only a few times. V gene TRBV9 combines with J gene TRBJ2-1, with 7 bases aligning to TRBD2. The J segment lost 0 bases and the V segment lost 2 bases, leaving 5 bases of the junction unmatched. Germline assignment: CDR1 SGDLS and CDR2 YYNGEE. The CDR3 runs to 16 residues. CDR3 sequence (DNA): TGTGCCAGCAGCGTTACTAGCGCAATCTCCTACAATGAGCAGTTCTTC. Its protein product is CASSVTSAISYNEQFF.

This chain links TRBV7-9 with TRBJ1-2; 8 nucleotides line up with TRBD1. The CDR3 contains 16 residues. V lost 8 bases to trimming and J lost 5 bases; unmatched junction nucleotides: 16. Per the germline V gene, CDR1 is SEHNR and CDR2 is FQNEAQ (reference sequence). DNA of the CDR3: TGTGCCAGCGGCGCGGGGACAGGCGGGCGATCGTATGGCTACACCTTC. Encoded protein: CASGAGTGGRSYGYTF.

This chain links TRBV9 with TRBJ1-1, with 7 bases that match TRBD1. J lost 4 bases, V lost 1 base, and 4 bases had no gene match. This CDR3 is built from 14 residues. CDR1 and CDR2 (germline): SGDLS, YYNGEE. The CDR3 is CASSVHPGGTEAFF. The CDR3 nucleotides are TGTGCCAGCAGCGTACATCCAGGGGGCACTGAAGCTTTCTTT.

The rearrangement joins TRBV7-2 to TRBJ1-1; D is ambiguous. The CDR3 spans 14 residues. The V gene's germline CDR1 is SGHTA and CDR2 FQGNSA. V was cut by 4 bases and J by 2 bases, with 11 bases left in between. CDR3 region: CASSSLGFNTEAFF. For the CDR3, the DNA is TGTGCCAGCAGCTCGTTAGGGTTCAACACTGAAGCTTTCTTT.

The chain joins TRBV18 to TRBJ2-2; 7 bases are a match to TRBD2. The CDR3 totals 13 residues. Looked up from germline, CDR1 is KGHSH and CDR2 is LQKENI. V gave up 1 base and J gave up 7 bases; unmatched junction bases: 0. CDR3 coding DNA: TGTGCCAGCTCACCACGGGAGGGCGGGGAGCTGTTTTTT. Its protein is CASSPREGGELFF.

J is TRBJ1-2 and V is TRBV19; D uncertain. Trimming cost V 4 bases and J 9 bases, with 12 bases left between them. The V gene's germline CDR1 is LNHDA and CDR2 SQIVND (reference sequence). The CDR3 contains 12 residues. Written as DNA, the CDR3 is TGTGCCAGTAGTACGTCCGTAGCGAGCTACACCTTC. This translates into CASSTSVASYTF.

This chain joins TRBV30 and TRBJ2-2, with D maybe TRBD2 (5 bases). The CDR3 consists of 12 residues. The V end was cut by 1 base, the J end by 7 bases, with 7 bases between. Looked up from germline, CDR1 is GTSNPN and CDR2 is SVGIG (reference sequence). CDR3 nucleotides: TGTGCCTGGAGTGCGGGGATCGGGGAGCTGTTTTTT. Its protein is CAWSAGIGELFF.

The chain's CDR3 is CASNWGQGDGYTF. The CDR3 DNA follows: TGTGCCAGTAACTGGGGACAGGGGGATGGCTACACCTTC. The chain uses TRBV19 and TRBJ1-2; 11 nucleotides line up with TRBD1. The germline V gene encodes CDR1 LNHDA and CDR2 SQIVND (reference sequence). The ends lost 7 bases at V and 6 bases at J; junction bases unmatched: 4. This CDR3 is built from 13 residues.

This chain links TRBV11-3 with TRBJ2-1, with 7 bases aligning to TRBD2. The germline CDR1 and CDR2 sequences are SGHNT and YENEEA. V shed 5 bases and J 3 bases; nucleotides not matched to a gene: 16. This CDR3 comprises 18 residues. DNA for the CDR3: TGTGCCAGCAGCCCCCCCTCTCGGGACTACCACAACTACAATGAGCAGTTCTTC. Translating it yields CASSPPSRDYHNYNEQFF.

J is TRBJ2-1 and V is TRBV4-1; TRBD2 matches at 8 bases. Germline loops: CDR1 MGHRA, CDR2 YSYEKL. V shed 0 bases, J shed 6 bases, and the junction held 10 bases outside the gene matches. The CDR3 extends over 17 amino acids. The CDR3 DNA follows: TGCGCCAGCAGCCAAGATCCGGCCAGCGGGGGAAGCAATGAGCAGTTCTTC. Residues: CASSQDPASGGSNEQFF.

The V gene is TRBV10-3, the J gene TRBJ1-5, with no clear D. V gave up 6 bases and J gave up 6 bases, with 18 bases separating them. The CDR3 consists of 15 residues. Germline CDR1 is ENHRY and CDR2 is SYGVKD. CDR3 loop: CAISDGLKGGQPQHF. In DNA form, the CDR3 reads TGTGCCATCAGCGACGGTCTAAAGGGTGGTCAGCCCCAGCATTTT.

This sequence joins TRBV6-1 and TRBJ2-7; 7 bases agree with TRBD1. The CDR3 loop spans 15 amino acids. Per the germline V gene, CDR1 is MNHNS and CDR2 is SASEGT. J gave up 3 bases and V 0 bases, and 5 bases lay outside the gene matches. The CDR3 DNA follows: TGTGCCAGCAGTGAAGCAGGGGGCCCTTACTACGAGCAGTACTTC. This codes for CASSEAGGPYYEQYF.